The clone carrying this T cell receptor beta chain has more than one count but fewer than ten. One entry per CDR3 protein results from TCRdb running MiXCR on the PCR reads. The sample lists roughly 12,000 distinct CDR3 sequences, 45% to 70% seen once, with roughly 40% in the top ten. The record originates from a study of tumor-infiltrating lymphocytes in oesophageal squamous cell carcinoma. This CDR3 is 15 amino acids long. Germline CDR1 and CDR2: SGHVS and FNYEAQ. V lost 5 bases to trimming and J lost 0 bases, with 12 bases between them. Sequenced material: esophageal tumor tissue. The chain couples TRBV7-6 to TRBJ2-3; D may be TRBD2 (7 bases). This TCR was recovered from a female donor with esophageal squamous cell carcinoma. CDR3 sequence: CASSQGGVSTDTQYF. CDR3 DNA: TGTGCCAGCAGCCAAGGGGGGGTAAGCACAGATACGCAGTATTTT.